Listed below are T cell receptor beta chains from one sample, sequenced in a study of T cell responses to AZD1222 COVID-19 vaccine. Sequencing was performed with immunoSEQ multiplex PCR; in TCRdb, only in-frame clones are kept and a portion is missing. Among roughly 140,000 clones listed, more than 70% were seen once. This material consisted of peripheral blood, taken on day 0 of AZD1222 vaccination. The receptors shown here come from an adult in good health. The CDR3 runs from the conserved cysteine through the conserved F or W. Each record gives: D gene, J gene, clone size, V gene, CDR3 protein, CDR3 DNA. The D gene is left open where the match is weak. Rows may omit the clone size; those that give it use once, few, many or a size class.

TRBD1	TRBJ2-7	.	TRBV2	CASSEGMLGQGLF	TGTGCCAGCAGTGAGGGCATGTTGGGACAGGGACTCTTC
.	TRBJ1-1	.	TRBV11-2	CASSLEKGPVREAFF	TGTGCCAGCAGCTTAGAAAAAGGCCCCGTTAGGGAAGCTTTCTTT
.	TRBJ2-7	.	TRBV6-5	CASSARQGYVGEQYF	TGTGCCAGCAGCGCGCGCCAGGGCTATGTGGGAGAGCAGTACTTC
.	TRBJ2-1	.	TRBV28	CASLLSGSYNEQFF	TGTGCCAGTCTCCTTAGCGGTTCCTACAATGAGCAGTTCTTC
.	TRBJ1-3	once	TRBV11-2	CASRRPGLSGNTIYF	TGTGCCAGCAGACGACCCGGCCTCTCTGGAAACACCATATATTTT
.	TRBJ1-2	few	TRBV27	CASSLSGETYGYTF	TGTGCCAGCAGTTTATCAGGGGAGACCTATGGCTACACCTTC
.	TRBJ2-7	.	TRBV24-1	CATSDTSGVSYEQYF	TGTGCCACCAGTGATACCTCAGGGGTCTCCTACGAGCAGTACTTC
.	TRBJ2-1	.	TRBV9	CASSPGGVGNEQFF	TGTGCCAGCAGCCCCGGTGGGGTGGGGAATGAGCAGTTCTTC
TRBD1	TRBJ1-2	.	TRBV28	CASSIPGGRTYGYTF	TGTGCCAGCAGTATTCCAGGGGGCCGGACCTATGGCTACACCTTC
.	TRBJ2-7	.	TRBV28	CASSPGKTGGVF	TGTGCCAGCAGCCCGGGGAAGACAGGAGGAGTCTTC
.	TRBJ1-1	.	TRBV10-3	CAIRVDRTDKAFF	TGTGCCATCAGAGTGGACAGAACCGACAAAGCTTTCTTT
TRBD1	TRBJ2-6	.	TRBV28	CASTLRTGGAGANVLTF	TGTGCCAGCACCCTCAGGACAGGGGGCGCTGGGGCCAACGTCCTGACTTTC
.	TRBJ1-3	.	TRBV9	CASSATGDYGNTIYF	TGTGCCAGCAGCGCGACAGGAGACTACGGAAACACCATATATTTT
.	TRBJ2-1	.	TRBV7-2	CASSSDGHFRDEQFF	TGTGCCAGCAGCTCAGACGGACACTTTAGGGATGAGCAGTTCTTC
.	TRBJ2-7	.	TRBV15	CATSRERGSYEQYF	TGTGCCACCAGCAGAGAAAGGGGGTCCTACGAGCAGTACTTC
.	TRBJ2-2	.	TRBV5-1	CASSLDISGELFF	TGCGCCAGCAGCTTGGACATCTCTGGGGAGCTGTTTTTT